This T cell receptor beta chain stems from a study of cytomegalovirus exposure and HLA in healthy donors. In the study overall: T cells numbering approximately 170 million yielded approximately 100 million unique TCR beta sequences in an earlier analysis.

PCR was performed using 60 Vbeta and 13 Jbeta primers. Clones were read by immunoSEQ multiplex PCR, and TCRdb kept only the in-frame ones, dropping some. The table includes approximately 140,000 clones, about 66% detected once. Germline assignment: CDR1 SEHNR and CDR2 FQNEAQ (reference sequence). CDR3 length equals 16 residues. Trimming pared 5 bases from V and 3 bases from J, leaving 17 bases between. A remark on this clone: Antigen unknown.

Study-wide points: In vitro testing confirmed a few CMV-associated chains as specific for CMV antigens. There were 160 or so TCR beta chains listed as cytomegalovirus-associated.

The clonotype originates from a male donor in good health and CMV-seronegative. This chain connects TRBV7-9 to TRBJ1-5, with D possibly TRBD1 on 6 matching bases. Sequencing input: PBMCs. The CDR3 DNA sequence: TGTGCCAGCAGCCAGATTACAGGGCTCACCAATCAGCCCCAGCATTTT. It is translated as CASSQITGLTNQPQHF.